This T cell receptor beta chain was retrieved from a study of blood T cells in healthy people across ages. Study-level findings and limits: Possibly confounding the expanded clonotype changes was the fact that donor CMV status was unknown.

Next came a second PCR, run for about 6 to 12 cycles, which used a sample-barcoded 5' primer along with a J-beta primer mix. One entry per CDR3 protein, called by TCRdb with MiXCR from the 5' RACE reads. The sample yields about 570,000 distinct CDR3 sequences, 25% to 30% seen once. This clonotype was seen at least ten times. Antigen specificity is unknown. The CDR3 has 15 residues. The germline gives CDR1 SGHTA, CDR2 FQGTGA. Trimming pared 5 bases from V and 0 bases from J, leaving 12 bases between. This chain uses TRBV7-3 with TRBJ2-3; D not certain. The TCR sequence derives from a woman in her seventies in good health. The source material was blood. The CDR3, as DNA: TGTGCCAGCAGCCAGAACCTGGGCAGCACAGATACGCAGTATTTT. Translation gives CASSQNLGSTDTQYF. The variable domain in full, with the rest retrieved from reference TRBV7-3 and TRBJ2-3, is GAGVSQTPSNKVTEKGKYVELRCDPISGHTALYWYRQSLGQGPEFLIYFQGTGAADDSGLPNDRFFAVRPEGSVSTLKIQRTERGDSAVYLCASSQNLGSTDTQYFGPGTRLTVL.